A single sample is the source of the 2 T cell receptor beta chains below, sequenced in a study of beta chain features in type 1 diabetes. Study outcomes and limitations: All four CD4+ subsets from Type 1 diabetes patients carried moderately but significantly shorter TCRB CDR3s.

Every isolated RNA sample was fully reverse transcribed, so sequencing captured expressed TCRB transcripts. Here immunoSEQ multiplex PCR was the method, and the copy in TCRdb shows in-frame clones only, minus some. The sample carries 300,000 to 400,000 clones, 8.5% to 10% recorded once. The antigens these receptors bind are not known. The specimen was central memory CD4+ T cells from blood. These receptors originate from a man aged 25-45 years with type 1 diabetes.

A note on this clone: One end of the junction does not line up with germline, which may come from a read error. The chain recombines TRBV7-9 with TRBJ1-4, with D possibly being TRBD1 (5 bases). Germline lookup yields CDR1 SEHNR and CDR2 FQNEAQ (reference sequence). The CDR3 extends over 17 amino acids. In DNA, the CDR3 is TGCGCCAGCAGCCAAGCCTACAGGCACACAACTAATGAAAAACTGTTTTTT. This translates into CASSQAYRHTTNEKLFF.

This chain links TRBV6-5 with TRBJ2-1, with D uncertain. The germline gives CDR1 MNHEY, CDR2 SVGAGI. With 0 bases removed from V and 4 bases from J, the gap between germline ends came to 7 bases. The CDR3 totals 14 residues. CDR3 residues: CASSYSQLYNEQFF. The CDR3 nucleotides read TGTGCCAGCAGTTACTCACAACTTTACAATGAGCAGTTCTTC.